Shown below are 16 T cell receptor beta chains from a single sample sequenced in a study of cytomegalovirus exposure and HLA in healthy donors. Use of 60 Vbeta and 13 Jbeta primers characterized the PCR. Repertoires were generated with immunoSEQ multiplex PCR, while TCRdb's copy carries only in-frame clones and drops some. The table lists 100,000 to 150,000 clones, more than 60% of them singletons. Sequencing was performed on PBMCs. The receptors were gathered from a woman between 55 and 75 years old in good health and CMV-seropositive.

This rearrangement joins TRBV27 to TRBJ2-5; 8 bases are a match to TRBD1. The J call may be incorrect, as the DNA end agrees better with TRBJ2-7. This CDR3 has 15 residues. Germline V gives CDR1 MNHEY, CDR2 SMNVEV (reference sequence). CDR3 in amino acids: CASSLFGQGPGEQYF. CDR3 nucleotides: TGTGCCAGCAGTTTATTTGGACAGGGTCCCGGCGAGCAGTACTTC.

The sample holds a few counts of this clone. The chain uses TRBV15 and TRBJ2-2, with TRBD1 as a possible D gene (5 bases). CDR1 LNHNV and CDR2 YYDKDF come from the germline V gene (reference sequence). The CDR3 totals 15 residues. The ends were cut back, 3 bases at V and 3 bases at J, with 11 bases in the middle. CDR3 bases: TGTGCCACCAGCAGCAGGACACCAGACACCGGGGAGCTGTTTTTT. Translated, it gives CATSSRTPDTGELFF.

This clone has a handful of counts. The CDR3 region has the DNA TGTGCCAGCTCACCTTCTGTGGGGCCCTCTGGAAACACCATATATTTT. Its protein product is CASSPSVGPSGNTIYF. This rearrangement joins TRBV18 to TRBJ1-3; tentatively, D is TRBD1 (5 bases). Trimming shortened V by 3 bases and J by 0 bases, and 12 bases separated the two germline ends. Germline CDR1 KGHSH, CDR2 LQKENI. The CDR3 length is 16 residues.

Remarks on this clone: Germline and junction disagree at one end, which may indicate a read error. The rearrangement uses TRBV20-1 and TRBJ1-1, with D perhaps matching TRBD1 (5 bases). The germline V gene encodes CDR1 DFQATT and CDR2 SNEGSKA (reference sequence). This CDR3 contains 8 residues. The CDR3 coding sequence is TGCAGTGCTAGGGGAGGGGTCTTT. Encoded protein: CSARGGVF.

The CDR3 nucleotides are TGTGCCAGCAGTTACGAGGCGGCTAGCACAGATACGCAGTATTTT. Protein sequence: CASSYEAASTDTQYF. The chain combines TRBV6-5 with TRBJ2-3; D unresolved. The CDR3 has 15 amino acids. Trimming cost V 2 bases and J 0 bases, with 9 bases left between them. Germline CDR1 is MNHEY and CDR2 is SVGAGI.

CDR3 loop: CASSFSQPRGWQETQYF. Here the CDR3 DNA reads TGTGCCAGCAGCTTCTCACAGCCTAGGGGTTGGCAAGAGACCCAGTACTTC. The genes are TRBV11-1 and TRBJ2-5; D possibly corresponds to TRBD1 (5 bases). The CDR3 has 17 amino acids. The germline CDR1 and CDR2 sequences are SGHAT and FQDESV (reference sequence). The V end was cut by 3 bases, the J end by 2 bases, with 19 bases between. Together with reference TRBV11-1 and TRBJ2-5, the CDR3 gives the full variable domain: EAEVAQSPRYKITEKSQAVAFWCDPISGHATLYWYRQILGQGPELLVQFQDESVVDDSQLPKDRFSAERLKGVDSTLKIQPAELGDSAMYLCASSFSQPRGWQETQYFGPGTRLLVL.

CDR3 DNA: TGTGCCAGCAGCCTCGGCGGGGTAGACACCGGGGAGCTGTTTTTT. The encoded protein is CASSLGGVDTGELFF. The chain recombines TRBV11-2 with TRBJ2-2, with D possibly matching TRBD2 (6 bases). Germline CDR1 SGHAT, CDR2 FQNNGV. CDR3 size: 15 residues. V was trimmed by 5 bases and J by 3 bases, leaving 13 bases between them. The complete variable domain, with remaining parts taken from reference TRBV11-2 and TRBJ2-2, reads EAGVAQSPRYKIIEKRQSVAFWCNPISGHATLYWYQQILGQGPKLLIQFQNNGVVDDSQLPKDRFSAERLKGVDSTLKIQPAKLEDSAVYLCASSLGGVDTGELFFGEGSRLTVL.

The chain combines TRBV6-8 with TRBJ2-5; possible D gene TRBD1, 5 bases. The end of the DNA aligns better with TRBJ2-7, so the J call may be wrong. Germline V gives CDR1 MNHGY, CDR2 SAAAGT. The CDR3 runs to 14 residues. The CDR3: CASSSKSQGYEQYF. The CDR3 nucleotides are TGTGCCAGCAGTTCAAAATCCCAGGGCTACGAGCAGTACTTC.

The chain combines TRBV19 with TRBJ2-3; no reliable D call. The V end lost 7 bases, the J end lost 6 bases, and 11 bases lay between the germline ends. CDR3 length equals 12 residues. Germline assignment: CDR1 LNHDA and CDR2 SQIVND (reference sequence). In DNA, the CDR3 is TGTGCCAGTATCTCCCCCGGGGATACGCAGTATTTT. It codes for CASISPGDTQYF.

The gene calls are TRBV21-1 and TRBJ1-2; the table calls TRBD1, which could not be checked here. TRBV21-1 represents a pseudogene. CDR3 size: 16 residues. The CDR3 DNA follows: TGTGCCAGCAGCAAAGCGCTAGGACAGGGGGACTATGGCTACACCTTC. Its translation is CASSKALGQGDYGYTF.

The V gene is TRBV15, the J gene TRBJ2-1; 15 positions match TRBD2. The ends lost 5 bases at V and 8 bases at J; junction bases unmatched: 4. From germline, CDR1 is LNHNV and CDR2 YYDKDF (reference sequence). The CDR3 extends over 15 amino acids. The CDR3 DNA reads as TGTGCCACCAGCCATAGGACTAGCGGGGGGGATGAGCAGTTCTTC. Translation: CATSHRTSGGDEQFF. The full variable domain, its missing parts supplied by reference TRBV15 and TRBJ2-1, is DAMVIQNPRYQVTQFGKPVTLSCSQTLNHNVMYWYQQKSSQAPKLLFHYYDKDFNNEADTPDNFQSRRPNTSFCFLDIRSPGLGDTAMYLCATSHRTSGGDEQFFGPGTRLTVL.

There are a few counts of this clone. V usage is TRBV2 and J usage is TRBJ1-6; TRBD1 is a possible D gene (5 bases). Trimming left V 7 bases short and J 10 bases short, with 14 bases between. There are 13 residues in the CDR3. Per germline, CDR1 SNHLY and CDR2 FYNNEI. Written as DNA, the CDR3 is TGTGCCAGCACCGCGGGTGGGGGGTCACCCCTCCACTTT. This translates into CASTAGGGSPLHF. The full variable domain, completed using reference TRBV2 and TRBJ1-6, is EPEVTQTPSHQVTQMGQEVILRCVPISNHLYFYWYRQILGQKVEFLVSFYNNEISEKSEIFDDQFSVERPDGSNFTLKIRSTKLEDSAMYFCASTAGGGSPLHFGNGTRLTVT.

This sequence joins TRBV4-1 and TRBJ2-3; 11 bases align to TRBD2. The CDR3 has 17 amino acids. CDR1 and CDR2 (germline): MGHRA, YSYEKL. Trimming took 8 bases from V and 2 from J; bases not matched to a gene: 12. The CDR3 loop is CASGSPRLAGNTDTQYF. The CDR3 bases are TGCGCCAGCGGTAGTCCGAGACTAGCGGGGAACACAGATACGCAGTATTTT.

V usage is TRBV6-6 and J usage is TRBJ2-3; no reliable D call. The CDR3 is made up of 15 amino acids. V lost 4 bases to trimming and J lost 1 base, with 12 bases between them. Germline CDR1 and CDR2: MNHNY and SVGAGI (reference sequence). The CDR3 DNA is TGTGCCAGCAGTTCCTCAGTTGAGGGCACAGATACGCAGTATTTT. Translation gives CASSSSVEGTDTQYF.

CDR3 protein: CASLPGTSVEFPFF. The CDR3, as DNA: TGTGCCAGCTTACCCGGGACTAGCGTTGAGTTTCCGTTCTTC. The chain links TRBV27 to TRBJ2-1; 10 positions match TRBD2. The V and J ends lost 8 bases and 15 bases, in that order; junction bases with no gene match: 16. Germline CDR1 MNHEY, CDR2 SMNVEV (reference sequence). There are 14 residues in the CDR3.

This chain links TRBV6-1 with TRBJ2-7; 7 bases fit TRBD1. Germline CDR1 MNHNS, CDR2 SASEGT. This CDR3 region has 13 residues. V shed 6 bases and J 3 bases; nucleotides not matched to a gene: 5. Written as DNA, the CDR3 is TGTGCCAGCAGGAAAACAGGGGTCTACGAGCAGTACTTC. Translated: CASRKTGVYEQYF.